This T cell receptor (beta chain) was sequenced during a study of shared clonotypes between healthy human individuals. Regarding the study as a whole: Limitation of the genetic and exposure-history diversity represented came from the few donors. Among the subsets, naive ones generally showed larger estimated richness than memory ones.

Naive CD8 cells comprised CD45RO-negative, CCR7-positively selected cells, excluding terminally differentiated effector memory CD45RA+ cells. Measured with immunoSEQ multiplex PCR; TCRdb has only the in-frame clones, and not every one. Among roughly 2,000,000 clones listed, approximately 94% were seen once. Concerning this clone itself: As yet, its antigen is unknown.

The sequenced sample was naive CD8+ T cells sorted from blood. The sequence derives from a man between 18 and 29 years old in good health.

This chain's CDR3 is CASSADGLAGGIYNEQFF. In DNA, the CDR3 is TGTGCCAGCAGCGCGGATGGACTAGCGGGAGGGATTTACAATGAGCAGTTCTTC. This sequence joins TRBV9 and TRBJ2-1; TRBD2 matches at 15 bases. The V gene end was trimmed by 3 bases and the J gene end by 4 bases; junction bases not matched to a gene: 8. The germline gives CDR1 SGDLS, CDR2 YYNGEE. The CDR3 loop spans 18 amino acids.